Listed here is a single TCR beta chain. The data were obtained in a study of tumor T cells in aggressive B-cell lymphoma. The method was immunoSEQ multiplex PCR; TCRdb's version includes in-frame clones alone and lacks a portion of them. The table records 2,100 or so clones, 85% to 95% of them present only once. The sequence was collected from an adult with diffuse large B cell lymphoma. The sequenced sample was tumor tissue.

This CDR3 reads CASSLGGSYEQYF. Written as DNA, the CDR3 is TGTGCCAGCAGTTTAGGGGGCTCCTACGAGCAGTACTTC. This chain uses TRBV27 with TRBJ2-5, with D perhaps given as TRBD1 or TRBD2 (5 bases each). The better agreement between TRBJ2-7 and the DNA end casts doubt on the J call. In germline, CDR1 is MNHEY, CDR2 SMNVEV (reference sequence). The CDR3 consists of 13 residues.